The 27 T cell receptor beta chains listed next were all sequenced from one sample in a study of blood T cells in healthy people across ages. The use of a sample-barcoded 5' primer and a J-beta primer mix characterized a second PCR of 7 to 11 cycles. TCRdb passed the 5' RACE reads through MiXCR, listing each CDR3 protein once. The sample includes 700,000 or so distinct CDR3 sequences, about 20% of them seen just once. The sequencing sample was made of blood. The receptor set was obtained from a man aged 65 to 79 in good health.

The V and J genes are TRBV7-2 and TRBJ2-3, with TRBD2 matching 7 bases. Germline CDR1 and CDR2: SGHTA and FQGNSA. V was pared by 2 bases and J by 3 bases, with 11 bases of the junction left unmatched. The CDR3 consists of 17 residues. This CDR3 reads CASSLNWAGVPTDTQYF. The CDR3, as DNA: TGTGCCAGCAGCTTAAATTGGGCGGGGGTGCCGACAGATACGCAGTATTTT. Based on the CDR3 plus reference TRBV7-2 and TRBJ2-3, the full variable domain is GAGVSQSPSNKVTEKGKDVELRCDPISGHTALYWYRQSLGQGLEFLIYFQGNSAPDKSGLPSDRFSAERTGGSVSTLTIQRTQQEDSAVYLCASSLNWAGVPTDTQYFGPGTRLTVL.

There are many counts of this clonotype. The genes are TRBV6-2 or TRBV6-3 and TRBJ2-5; D call uncertain. Trimming removed 6 bases at V and 5 bases at J, with 10 bases between. The CDR3 loop spans 12 amino acids. Germline loops: CDR1 MNHEY, CDR2 SVGEGT. The CDR3 loop reads CASSPGHETQYF. The CDR3 nucleotides are TGTGCCAGCAGCCCCGGGCACGAGACCCAGTACTTC.

This chain links TRBV20-1 with TRBJ2-3; TRBD2 matches at 7 bases. Trimming at V came to 6 bases and at J to 2 bases, leaving 11 bases not matched to a gene. CDR3 length: 15 amino acids. Germline CDR1 and CDR2: DFQATT and SNEGSKA (reference sequence). The CDR3 nucleotides read TGCAGTGCGCGACTAGCAGCTAACCCCACAGATACGCAGTATTTT. Residues: CSARLAANPTDTQYF.

The gene calls are TRBV12-3 or TRBV12-4 and TRBJ1-5, with 7 bases aligning to TRBD1. The J segment lost 9 bases and the V segment lost 5 bases, leaving 16 bases of the junction unmatched. The CDR3 totals 16 residues. The CDR3 sequence is CASSGIGLGGPRPQHF. DNA of the CDR3: TGTGCCAGCAGTGGGATCGGATTAGGGGGCCCAAGGCCCCAGCATTTT.

This clonotype was seen more than once but under ten times. The chain is built from TRBV7-3 and TRBJ2-3; D may be TRBD2 (5 bases). The CDR3 length is 13 residues. V shed 6 bases and J shed 6 bases, with 13 bases lying between them. In germline, CDR1 is SGHTA, CDR2 FQGTGA. CDR3 nucleotide sequence: TGTGCCAGCAGTCGTGCGCGGGTTGATACGCAGTATTTT. Amino acids: CASSRARVDTQYF.

The rearrangement joins TRBV7-9 to TRBJ2-3; D unresolved. V was shortened by 5 bases and J by 2 bases, with 14 bases between the two germline ends. Germline values: CDR1 SEHNR, CDR2 FQNEAQ (reference sequence). The CDR3 is 15 residues long. CDR3 sequence (DNA): TGTGCCAGCAGCCCCCTTTTGGTTGTCACAGATACGCAGTATTTT. As protein: CASSPLLVVTDTQYF.

This clonotype was seen once. The J gene is TRBJ1-2, the V gene TRBV5-6; 8 bases are shared with TRBD1. Per germline, CDR1 SGHDT and CDR2 YYEEEE. V was clipped by 2 bases and J by 4 bases; unmatched bases: 10. CDR3 size: 16 residues. CDR3 nucleotide sequence: TGTGCCAGCAGCTTTTCACCGGGACAGGAGACCTATGGCTACACCTTC. It yields the protein CASSFSPGQETYGYTF.

This clonotype has more than one count but fewer than ten. V is TRBV7-2 and J is TRBJ2-3, with D hard to call. This CDR3 has 16 residues. Deletions cut 1 base from V and 1 base from J, with 12 bases between. Germline loops: CDR1 SGHTA, CDR2 FQGNSA. CDR3: CASSLGASLGTDTQYF. The CDR3 region has the DNA TGTGCCAGCAGCTTAGGCGCGAGTCTAGGCACAGATACGCAGTATTTT. Looking up the rest from reference TRBV7-2 and TRBJ2-3 gives the full variable domain: GAGVSQSPSNKVTEKGKDVELRCDPISGHTALYWYRQSLGQGLEFLIYFQGNSAPDKSGLPSDRFSAERTGGSVSTLTIQRTQQEDSAVYLCASSLGASLGTDTQYFGPGTRLTVL.

The sample holds one count of this clonotype. The J gene is TRBJ1-2, the V gene TRBV7-2, with D possibly being TRBD1 (5 bases). CDR3 length: 16 amino acids. Germline V gene lookup returns CDR1 SGHTA and CDR2 FQGNSA. The ends were cut back, 1 base at V and 2 bases at J, with 14 bases in the middle. CDR3 loop: CASSLGWGSGNYGYTF. The CDR3 region has the DNA TGTGCCAGCAGCTTAGGTTGGGGGTCCGGGAACTATGGCTACACCTTC.

This chain links TRBV2 with TRBJ1-1; 7 bases agree with TRBD1. The V gene's germline CDR1 is SNHLY and CDR2 FYNNEI. The CDR3 runs to 16 residues. After removal of 10 bases from V and 0 bases from J, the junction contained 14 bases not matched to a gene. This chain's CDR3 is CAIHGTEPYMNTEAFF. The CDR3 region has the DNA TGTGCCATCCACGGGACAGAACCTTACATGAACACTGAAGCTTTCTTT.

This chain links TRBV7-9 with TRBJ2-5, with D unresolved. The last part of the DNA fits TRBJ2-1 better; the J call may be wrong. The CDR3 is 13 amino acids. CDR1 is SEHNR and CDR2 is FQNEAQ in the germline V gene (reference sequence). CDR3 sequence (DNA): TGTGCCAGCAGCTACCGCGACGGGAATGAGCAGTTCTTC. This gives the protein CASSYRDGNEQFF.

In DNA form, the CDR3 reads TGTGCCAGCAGTGCAGGGCAGGCGGACACTGAAGCTTTCTTT. This translates into CASSAGQADTEAFF. The J gene is TRBJ1-1, the V gene TRBV6-1; a possible D gene is TRBD1 (5 bases). The CDR3 contains 14 residues. The germline V gene encodes CDR1 MNHNS and CDR2 SASEGT. V gave up 4 bases and J gave up 3 bases, with 12 bases separating them.

The CDR3 nucleotides read TGCAGCTCCGGACAGGGGGCGCGAGGTGGCTACACCTTC. Its protein is CSSGQGARGGYTF. The gene calls are TRBV29-1 and TRBJ1-2, with 11 bases identical to TRBD1. Germline lookup yields CDR1 SQVTM and CDR2 ANQGSEA. The V and J ends lost 8 bases and 7 bases, in that order; junction bases with no gene match: 9. The CDR3 is made up of 13 amino acids.

This clonotype occurred a few times. The V and J genes are TRBV19 and TRBJ1-5; perhaps TRBD1 as D (5 bases). With 3 bases removed from V and 4 bases from J, the gap between germline ends came to 19 bases. The V gene's germline CDR1 is LNHDA and CDR2 SQIVND (reference sequence). This CDR3 is built from 17 residues. The CDR3 loop is CASSIGGGSFLNQPQHF. The CDR3 DNA is TGTGCCAGTAGTATCGGGGGGGGGTCCTTCCTAAATCAGCCCCAGCATTTT.

The J gene is TRBJ2-2, the V gene TRBV27; TRBD2 agrees at 7 bases. The CDR3 length is 16 residues. Trimming cost V 1 base and J 1 base; bases outside gene matches: 3. Germline V gives CDR1 MNHEY, CDR2 SMNVEV (reference sequence). Here the CDR3 DNA reads TGTGCCAGCAGTTTATTGGCTAGCGGGAACACCGGGGAGCTGTTTTTT. Its translation: CASSLLASGNTGELFF.

There are many counts of this clonotype. This sequence joins TRBV18 and TRBJ2-5; D is unresolved. The CDR3 sequence is 13 residues long. Deletions cut 4 bases from V and 1 base from J, with 7 bases between. Germline V gene data show CDR1 as KGHSH and CDR2 as LQKENI. This CDR3 is CASSLRPQETQYF. The CDR3 DNA follows: TGTGCCAGCTCACTTCGTCCCCAAGAGACCCAGTACTTC.

This clonotype was seen only a few times. J is TRBJ1-2 and V is TRBV3-1, with D unclear. This CDR3 contains 14 residues. Trimming pared 5 bases from V and 4 bases from J, leaving 14 bases between. The germline gives CDR1 LGHDT, CDR2 YNNKEL (reference sequence). The CDR3 DNA is TGTGCCAGCAGCTCTGGACCGGGCCCCTATGGCTACACCTTC. Residues: CASSSGPGPYGYTF.

V gene TRBV7-9 combines with J gene TRBJ1-3; D unclear. This CDR3 has 13 amino acids. Germline values: CDR1 SEHNR, CDR2 FQNEAQ (reference sequence). V dropped 1 base and J dropped 7 bases, with 8 bases sitting between them. CDR3: CASSLGTANTIYF. The CDR3 region has the DNA TGTGCCAGCAGCTTAGGAACCGCCAACACCATATATTTT.

The V call is TRBV7-9, the J call TRBJ2-5; TRBD1 aligns across 7 bases. Germline CDR1 reads SEHNR; CDR2 reads FQNEAQ (reference sequence). The CDR3 runs to 15 residues. The J segment lost 4 bases and the V segment lost 1 base, leaving 6 bases of the junction unmatched. The CDR3 DNA sequence: TGTGCCAGCAGCTTAGTTGGACAGGCGAGAGAGACCCAGTACTTC. It encodes CASSLVGQARETQYF.

The rearrangement uses TRBV27 and TRBJ2-7; tentative D call: TRBD1 (6 bases). The V gene lost 5 bases and the J gene lost 10 bases, with 18 bases spanning the gap. The CDR3 runs 13 residues. Germline lookup yields CDR1 MNHEY and CDR2 SMNVEV (reference sequence). In DNA, the CDR3 is TGTGCCAGCAGTGCCCGGGACACCAAACGTCAGTACTTC. Translated: CASSARDTKRQYF.

V usage is TRBV20-1 and J usage is TRBJ2-1, with 7 bases aligning to TRBD1. The J call may be in error: the DNA end matches TRBJ2-5 better. Germline CDR1 and CDR2: DFQATT and SNEGSKA (reference sequence). The CDR3 extends over 15 amino acids. The CDR3 DNA reads TGCAGTGCTAGAGATAGTTCTACAGGGGTGCAGACCCAGTACTTC. Protein sequence: CSARDSSTGVQTQYF.

This clonotype was recorded a few times. J is TRBJ2-3 and V is TRBV12-3 or TRBV12-4; the D is unclear. Trimming cost V 3 bases and J 4 bases, with 14 bases left between them. The CDR3 is made up of 15 amino acids. The CDR3 nucleotides read TGTGCCAGCAGTTTGGCGTGGAGCGCTTCAGATACGCAGTATTTT. Translating it yields CASSLAWSASDTQYF.

The rearrangement links TRBV29-1 to TRBJ1-1; D ambiguous. Trimming took off 4 bases at V and 6 bases at J, with 9 bases between the two ends. Germline loops: CDR1 SQVTM, CDR2 ANQGSEA. The CDR3 runs to 11 residues. In DNA, the CDR3 is TGCAGCGTTGTGGCGGCAGCTGAAGCTTTCTTT. This gives the protein CSVVAAAEAFF.

This clonotype has a count of ten or more. The chain employs TRBV6-2 or TRBV6-3 and TRBJ2-7; D may be TRBD1 or TRBD2 (6 bases each). The CDR3 totals 16 residues. Germline V gene data show CDR1 as MNHEY and CDR2 as SVGEGT. V lost 5 bases to trimming and J lost 0 bases, with 17 bases between them. Here the CDR3 reads CASSRPRGLPSYEQYV. The CDR3 coding sequence is TGTGCCAGCAGTCGGCCCAGGGGACTCCCCTCCTACGAGCAGTACGTC.

This clonotype was detected only a few times. The chain has TRBV12-3 or TRBV12-4 and TRBJ2-5; D is perhaps TRBD1 or TRBD2 (6 bases each). Trimming took 6 bases from V and 5 from J, leaving 22 bases between them. This CDR3 region has 16 residues. CDR3 in amino acids: CASSQEMSGAGETQYF. In nucleotides, the CDR3 is TGTGCCAGCAGCCAAGAGATGTCGGGGGCCGGTGAGACCCAGTACTTC.

This clonotype was detected only a few times. A read error may explain this, as a much larger clone is one base away. The rearrangement uses TRBV11-2 and TRBJ1-1, with 12 nucleotides matching TRBD1. The CDR3 extends over 19 amino acids. Germline V gives CDR1 SGHAT, CDR2 FQNNGV. DNA of the CDR3: TGTGCCAGCAGCCCCGGGTGGGGGACAGGGGGCGACCGGAACACTGAAGTTTTCTTT. It yields the protein CASSPGWGTGGDRNTEVFF.

As to this clonotype: A much larger clone sits a single nucleotide away, making a read error possible. The chain recombines TRBV20-1 with TRBJ1-2; D call uncertain. The germline gives CDR1 DFQATT, CDR2 SNEGSKA (reference sequence). The CDR3 has 13 residues. CDR3 amino acids: CSARDGRNYGSTF. The CDR3 DNA reads TGCAGTGCTAGAGACGGACGGAACTATGGCTCCACCTTC.